This T cell receptor beta chain was observed in a study of breast tumors, draining lymph nodes, adjacent tissues. Study-level results: Data fit most tumor T cells coming from lymph node, expanding in tumor. Compared with basal-like, luminal-like tumors shared significantly more repertoire with nontumor tissue. Tumor repertoires ranked between lymph nodes and nontumor tissue in diversity, with V and J gene preferences. Tumor T cell lymph node origin was a supported hypothesis, not proven.

TCRdb recomputed calls from the multiplex PCR reads with MiXCR, one row per CDR3 protein. The repertoire includes approximately 300,000 distinct CDR3 sequences, under 35% of them detected once, and under 1.2% sits in the top ten. About this clonotype itself: The antigen remains undetermined. This may stem from a read error, because a much larger clone lies one nucleotide away.

CDR3 length: 15 amino acids. Axillary draining lymph nodes of breast cancer patients supplied the node samples. Sequenced input: axillary lymph node tissue. The V call is TRBV12-3 or TRBV12-4, the J call TRBJ2-2, with TRBD2 matching 10 bases. This TCR derives from a female donor with breast cancer. Some clones in this sample may be carry-over from other donors' samples. Here the CDR3 DNA reads TGTGCCAGCACCATCACTAGCGGGAACGCCGGGGAGCTGTTTTTT. Translating it yields CASTITSGNAGELFF.